This T cell receptor (beta chain) stems from a study of T-cell memory formation after mild COVID-19. At the level of the study: TCR clusters showed largely donor specificity. Study results and caveats: Clones that shrank (day 15 to 85) were balanced CD4/CD8, whereas later expanders leaned CD4+. Second-wave clones reaching peak frequency on day 37 lacked confirmed SARS-CoV-2 specificity. CD4+ contracting clones were found mainly in CM and EM, and CD8+ ones in EMRA.

Remarks on this clonotype: Antigen specificity is unknown.

V gave up 1 base and J gave up 10 bases, with 11 bases separating them. The CDR3 is 14 amino acids. Germline V gene lookup returns CDR1 LGHDT and CDR2 YNNKEL (reference sequence). TCRdb ran MiXCR on the 5' RACE reads and lists one entry per CDR3 protein. The table has about 360,000 distinct CDR3 sequences, 13% to 15% seen once. This chain connects TRBV3-1 to TRBJ1-6; a weak D match, TRBD1 (6 bases). The sample comprised PBMCs or a T cell subset sorted from them (not recorded which). This sequence originates from a man aged 18 to 30 who had mild COVID-19 (a few samples of this study predate the infection). Cell type and time point are not known. The CDR3 loop reads CASSQGHRESPLHF. The CDR3 DNA sequence: TGTGCCAGCAGCCAAGGACACAGGGAATCACCCCTCCACTTT.